This T cell receptor beta chain was recovered during a study of blood T cell repertoires in COVID-19. Study-level information: From the United States, Italy and Spain came samples of acute and convalescent COVID-19. Sources were T cells, B-cell-depleted T cells, or PBMCs; the material itself was cDNA or gDNA.

The CDR3 has 17 residues. V lost 2 bases and J 6 bases, leaving 20 bases between the germline ends. In germline, CDR1 is ENHRY, CDR2 SYGVKD. Original analysis: Cell counts per sample came from amplifying reference gene primers. Method: immunoSEQ multiplex PCR; TCRdb's copy keeps in-frame clones and lacks some. V and J calls and clone size follow that table, whereas D and trimming were derived from the DNA. Of over 250,000 clones in the sample, over 75% were seen once. The TCR sequence derives from a woman in her seventies with acute or convalescent COVID-19. The rearrangement links TRBV10-3 to TRBJ2-1; TRBD1 is a possible D gene (6 bases). The sequencing input was peripheral blood. The chain's CDR3 is CAISETGNRGRGNEQFF. The CDR3 coding sequence is TGTGCCATCAGTGAGACGGGTAATAGGGGCAGGGGCAATGAGCAGTTCTTC.